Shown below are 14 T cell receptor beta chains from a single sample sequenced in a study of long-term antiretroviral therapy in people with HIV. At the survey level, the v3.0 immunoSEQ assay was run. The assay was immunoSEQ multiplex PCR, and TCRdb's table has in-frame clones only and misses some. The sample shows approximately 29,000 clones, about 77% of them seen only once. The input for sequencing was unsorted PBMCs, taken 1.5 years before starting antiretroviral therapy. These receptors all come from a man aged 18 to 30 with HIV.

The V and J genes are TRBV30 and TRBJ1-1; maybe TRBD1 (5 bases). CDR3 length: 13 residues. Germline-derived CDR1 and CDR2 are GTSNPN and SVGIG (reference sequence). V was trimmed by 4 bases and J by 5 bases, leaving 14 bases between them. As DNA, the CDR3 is TGTGCCTGGAAATACAGGCGGAGTACTGAAGCTTTCTTT. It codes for CAWKYRRSTEAFF.

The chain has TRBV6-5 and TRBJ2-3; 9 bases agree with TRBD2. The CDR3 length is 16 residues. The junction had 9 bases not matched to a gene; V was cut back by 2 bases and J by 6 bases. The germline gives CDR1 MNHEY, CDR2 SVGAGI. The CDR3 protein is CASSYRAGGLGDTQYF. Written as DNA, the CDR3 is TGTGCCAGCAGTTACAGGGCGGGGGGGCTAGGGGATACGCAGTATTTT.

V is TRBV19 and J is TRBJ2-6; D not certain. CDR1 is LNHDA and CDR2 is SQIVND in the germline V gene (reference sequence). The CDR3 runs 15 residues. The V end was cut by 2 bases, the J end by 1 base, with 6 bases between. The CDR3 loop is CASSITGSGANVLTF. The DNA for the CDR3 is TGTGCCAGTAGTATAACCGGGTCTGGGGCCAACGTCCTGACTTTC.

For the CDR3, the DNA is TGCAGCGTTGAAGGGGGGCAGGCCGAAGAGACCCAGTACTTC. Protein: CSVEGGQAEETQYF. The chain combines TRBV29-1 with TRBJ2-5; weak D call: TRBD1 (6 bases). V was clipped by 1 base and J by 3 bases, with 12 bases between them. The CDR3 spans 14 residues. From germline, CDR1 is SQVTM and CDR2 ANQGSEA.

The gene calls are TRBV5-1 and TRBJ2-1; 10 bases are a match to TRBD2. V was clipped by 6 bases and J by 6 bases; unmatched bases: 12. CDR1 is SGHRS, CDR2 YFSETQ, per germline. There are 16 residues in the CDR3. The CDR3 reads CASTLGAGGTFNEQFF. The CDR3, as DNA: TGCGCCAGCACACTGGGAGCGGGAGGGACTTTCAATGAGCAGTTCTTC.

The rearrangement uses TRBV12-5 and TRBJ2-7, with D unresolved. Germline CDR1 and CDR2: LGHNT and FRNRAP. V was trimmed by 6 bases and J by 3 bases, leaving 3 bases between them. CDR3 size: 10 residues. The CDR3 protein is CASGGYEQYF. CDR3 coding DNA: TGTGCTAGTGGGGGCTACGAGCAGTACTTC.

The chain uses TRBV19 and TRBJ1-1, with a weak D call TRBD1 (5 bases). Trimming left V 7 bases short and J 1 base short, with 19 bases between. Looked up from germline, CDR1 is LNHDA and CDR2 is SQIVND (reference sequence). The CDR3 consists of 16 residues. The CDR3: CASTPGEVRANTEAFF. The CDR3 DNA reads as TGTGCCAGTACACCGGGGGAGGTCAGAGCGAACACTGAAGCTTTCTTT. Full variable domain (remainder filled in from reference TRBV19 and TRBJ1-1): DGGITQSPKYLFRKEGQNVTLSCEQNLNHDAMYWYRQDPGQGLRLIYYSQIVNDFQKGDIAEGYSVSREKKESFPLTVTSAQKNPTAFYLCASTPGEVRANTEAFFGQGTRLTVV.

The CDR3 loop reads CASSSRENEQFF. The CDR3 region has the DNA TGTGCCAGCAGCTCCCGTGAGAATGAGCAGTTCTTC. The chain joins TRBV9 to TRBJ2-1; D not certain. Trimming removed 4 bases from V and 7 bases from J, with 9 bases in between. CDR1 is SGDLS, CDR2 YYNGEE, per germline. The length of the CDR3 is 12 residues.

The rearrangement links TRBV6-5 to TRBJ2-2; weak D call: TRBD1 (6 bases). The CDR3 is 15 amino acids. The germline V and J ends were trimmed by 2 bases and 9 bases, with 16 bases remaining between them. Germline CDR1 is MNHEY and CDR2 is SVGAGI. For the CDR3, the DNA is TGTGCCAGCAGTTACCTCGGACAGATGGTTCGGGAGCTGTTTTTT. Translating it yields CASSYLGQMVRELFF.

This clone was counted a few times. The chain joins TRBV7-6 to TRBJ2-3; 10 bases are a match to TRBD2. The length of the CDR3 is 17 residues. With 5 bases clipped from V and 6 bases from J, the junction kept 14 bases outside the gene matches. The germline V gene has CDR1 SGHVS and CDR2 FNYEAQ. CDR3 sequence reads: CASSQVGLAGVSDTQYF. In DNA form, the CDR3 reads TGTGCCAGCAGCCAAGTAGGGCTAGCGGGAGTTTCCGATACGCAGTATTTT.

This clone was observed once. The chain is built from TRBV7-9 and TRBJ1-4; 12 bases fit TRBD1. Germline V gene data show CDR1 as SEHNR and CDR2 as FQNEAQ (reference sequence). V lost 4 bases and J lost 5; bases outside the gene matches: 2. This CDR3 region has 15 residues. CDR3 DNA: TGTGCCAGCAGCTGGGGGACAGGGGGCAATGAAAAACTGTTTTTT. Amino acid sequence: CASSWGTGGNEKLFF.

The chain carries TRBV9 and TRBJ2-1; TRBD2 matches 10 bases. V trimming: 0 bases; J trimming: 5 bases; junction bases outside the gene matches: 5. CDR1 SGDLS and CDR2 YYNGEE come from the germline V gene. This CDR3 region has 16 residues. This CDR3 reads CASSVELAGAHNEQFF. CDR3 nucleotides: TGTGCCAGCAGCGTAGAGCTAGCGGGGGCCCACAATGAGCAGTTCTTC.

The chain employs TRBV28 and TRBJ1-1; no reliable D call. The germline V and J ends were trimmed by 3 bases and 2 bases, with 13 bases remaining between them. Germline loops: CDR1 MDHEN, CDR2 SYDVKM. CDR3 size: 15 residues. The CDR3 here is CASSFYSGSNTEAFF. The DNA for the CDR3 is TGTGCCAGCAGTTTTTATTCTGGGTCAAACACTGAAGCTTTCTTT.

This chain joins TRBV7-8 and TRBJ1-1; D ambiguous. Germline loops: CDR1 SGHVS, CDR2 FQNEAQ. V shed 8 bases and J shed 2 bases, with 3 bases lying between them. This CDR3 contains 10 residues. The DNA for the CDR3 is TGTGCCAGCCTAAACACTGAAGCTTTCTTT. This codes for CASLNTEAFF. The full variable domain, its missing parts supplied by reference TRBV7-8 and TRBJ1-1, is GAGVSQSPRYKVAKRGQDVALRCDPISGHVSLFWYQQALGQGPEFLTYFQNEAQLDKSGLPSDRFFAERPEGSVSTLKIQRTQQEDSAVYLCASLNTEAFFGQGTRLTVV.